What follows are 26 T cell receptor beta chains derived from one specimen sequenced in a study of blood T cells in healthy people across ages. Combining a sample-barcoded 5' primer with a J-beta primer mix, a second PCR ran for roughly 7 to 11 cycles. TCRdb itself ran the 5' RACE reads through MiXCR, one entry per CDR3 protein. The data contain about 640,000 distinct CDR3 sequences, under 30% of them singletons. The sequencing input was blood. Every receptor here comes from an elderly woman in good health.

The chain carries TRBV12-3 or TRBV12-4 and TRBJ1-1, with TRBD1 matching 7 bases. The CDR3 contains 15 residues. J gave up 1 base and V 6 bases, and 8 bases lay outside the gene matches. The CDR3 bases are TGTGCCAGCAGGCCCAACAGGGGAAAGAACACTGAAGCTTTCTTT. Translating gives CASRPNRGKNTEAFF.

This clonotype has at least ten counts. The chain employs TRBV9 and TRBJ1-2; possibly TRBD1 for D (6 bases). Trimming took 4 bases from V and 4 from J, leaving 23 bases between them. CDR3 length: 17 residues. CDR1 SGDLS and CDR2 YYNGEE come from the germline V gene. This CDR3 reads CASSSRGGGDRLYGYTF. The CDR3 DNA reads TGTGCCAGCAGCTCCCGCGGTGGGGGCGACAGGCTCTATGGCTACACCTTC.

This clonotype was counted ten times or more. The chain has TRBV4-2 and TRBJ2-1; unclear D gene. The germline V and J ends were trimmed by 0 bases and 3 bases, with 6 bases remaining between them. Germline V gene lookup returns CDR1 LGHNA and CDR2 YNFKEQ. The CDR3 spans 14 residues. In DNA, the CDR3 is TGTGCCAGCAGCCAAGAGGACCGCTACAATGAGCAGTTCTTC. Encoded protein: CASSQEDRYNEQFF.

This clonotype was observed a few times. This rearrangement joins TRBV2 to TRBJ1-6, with D possibly matching TRBD1 (5 bases). V lost 8 bases and J 6 bases, leaving 11 bases between the germline ends. Germline values: CDR1 SNHLY, CDR2 FYNNEI. This CDR3 comprises 13 residues. As DNA, the CDR3 is TGTGCCAGCCGGGACCAAATTAATTCACCCCTCCACTTT. Translating it yields CASRDQINSPLHF.

The V and J genes are TRBV11-2 and TRBJ2-3; the match to TRBD1 covers 7 bases. In germline, CDR1 is SGHAT, CDR2 FQNNGV. The J segment lost 2 bases and the V segment lost 4 bases, leaving 9 bases of the junction unmatched. The CDR3 loop spans 16 amino acids. The CDR3 region has the DNA TGTGCCAGCAGCTCCGGGGTCACAGGGGACACAGATACGCAGTATTTT. This gives the protein CASSSGVTGDTDTQYF.

With respect to this clonotype: A single base separates this from a much larger clone, so it may be a read error. The rearrangement uses TRBV12-3 or TRBV12-4 and TRBJ1-1; weak D call: TRBD1 (6 bases). V was cut by 6 bases and J by 0 bases, with 11 bases left in between. The CDR3 spans 14 residues. CDR3 residues: CASRGQFMNTEAFF. For the CDR3, the DNA is TGTGCCAGCAGAGGACAGTTCATGAACACTGAAGCTTTCTTT.

The chain couples TRBV24-1 to TRBJ2-3; D unclear. V lost 0 bases and J lost 5, with 17 bases in between. This CDR3 has 17 amino acids. The germline V gene has CDR1 KGHDR and CDR2 SFDVKD. The CDR3 DNA reads as TGTGCCACCAGTGATTTGGGGATAAGAAAGGATGAAGATACGCAGTATTTT. Residues: CATSDLGIRKDEDTQYF.

This clonotype occurred many times. The chain employs TRBV6-2 or TRBV6-3 and TRBJ2-1; 10 bases fit TRBD2. This CDR3 is built from 15 residues. Trimming cost V 4 bases and J 2 bases; bases outside gene matches: 2. The V gene's germline CDR1 is MNHEY and CDR2 SVGEGT. CDR3 bases: TGTGCCAGCAGTTTTAGCGGGGGGACCTACAATGAGCAGTTCTTC. Protein sequence: CASSFSGGTYNEQFF.

The J gene is TRBJ1-5, the V gene TRBV6-5, with D unclear. V dropped 4 bases and J dropped 2 bases, with 12 bases sitting between them. This CDR3 is built from 15 residues. Germline V gene data show CDR1 as MNHEY and CDR2 as SVGAGI. This CDR3 reads CASSSGQAGNQPQHF. CDR3 sequence (DNA): TGTGCCAGCAGTTCGGGTCAAGCTGGCAATCAGCCCCAGCATTTT.

This clonotype was recorded many times. This rearrangement joins TRBV20-1 to TRBJ2-1; 7 positions agree with TRBD2. Germline V lookup: CDR1 DFQATT, CDR2 SNEGSKA (reference sequence). Unmatched junction bases numbered 14, after V lost 1 base and J lost 8 bases. This CDR3 has 16 amino acids. The CDR3 loop is CSARAQKRGLNYEQFF. The CDR3 DNA follows: TGCAGTGCTAGAGCCCAAAAGCGGGGCCTGAACTATGAGCAGTTCTTC.

Remarks on this clonotype: At one boundary the junction diverges from the germline segment, which might be a read error. The V call is TRBV9, the J call TRBJ2-7, with D perhaps matching TRBD1 (6 bases). The germline CDR1 and CDR2 sequences are SGDLS and YYNGEE. This CDR3 is 14 amino acids long. Here the CDR3 reads CAGSARQVSYEQYF. CDR3 coding DNA: TGTGCCGGCAGCGCCAGACAGGTCTCCTACGAGCAGTACTTC.

The V gene is TRBV19, the J gene TRBJ2-3, with D unclear. This CDR3 spans 15 amino acids. V lost 5 bases to trimming and J lost 4 bases, with 16 bases between them. Germline CDR1 is LNHDA and CDR2 is SQIVND (reference sequence). The CDR3 region has the DNA TGTGCCAGTAGTGGCACCCTCTTATATCCAGATACGCAGTATTTT. This gives the protein CASSGTLLYPDTQYF. The variable domain in full, with the rest retrieved from reference TRBV19 and TRBJ2-3, is DGGITQSPKYLFRKEGQNVTLSCEQNLNHDAMYWYRQDPGQGLRLIYYSQIVNDFQKGDIAEGYSVSREKKESFPLTVTSAQKNPTAFYLCASSGTLLYPDTQYFGPGTRLTVL.

The chain couples TRBV7-7 to TRBJ2-7; D gene unclear. There are 12 residues in the CDR3. The ends were cut back, 5 bases at V and 6 bases at J, with 11 bases in the middle. Per the germline V gene, CDR1 is SSHAT and CDR2 is FNYEAQ (reference sequence). The CDR3 DNA is TGTGCCAGCAGCACGGAATGGGGCGAGCAGTACTTC. Translation gives CASSTEWGEQYF.

Ten or more counts support this clonotype. The rearrangement uses TRBV20-1 and TRBJ1-2, with 7 bases identical to TRBD1. Trimming removed 6 bases from V and 8 bases from J; junction bases left unmatched: 15. Germline V gene lookup returns CDR1 DFQATT and CDR2 SNEGSKA (reference sequence). The CDR3 has 14 amino acids. The CDR3 reads CSARTDRAAGGYTF. The CDR3 DNA reads TGCAGTGCCCGCACCGACAGGGCTGCGGGCGGCTACACCTTC.

This clonotype occurred a few times. This may arise from a read error, as a much more abundant clone is one base away. The genes are TRBV12-3 or TRBV12-4 and TRBJ1-1; 7 bases map to TRBD1. The CDR3 spans 13 residues. V lost 5 bases to trimming and J lost 7 bases; unmatched junction nucleotides: 7. The DNA of the CDR3 is TGTGCCAGCAGTCCCCCGGCAGGGGGTGAAGCTTTCTTT. Protein: CASSPPAGGEAFF.

The table lists this clonotype with many counts. The genes are TRBV27 and TRBJ2-3; D gene uncertain. The CDR3 is 16 residues long. Trimming removed 5 bases at V and 4 bases at J, with 19 bases between. Germline-derived CDR1 and CDR2 are MNHEY and SMNVEV (reference sequence). In DNA, the CDR3 is TGTGCCAGCAGTCCGACCTTGGTCCTAACACCAGATACGCAGTATTTT. Amino acid sequence: CASSPTLVLTPDTQYF.

This rearrangement joins TRBV6-1 to TRBJ1-1; 12 nucleotides line up with TRBD1. V lost 7 bases and J lost 6; bases outside the gene matches: 6. This CDR3 is built from 14 residues. The germline CDR1 and CDR2 sequences are MNHNS and SASEGT. DNA of the CDR3: TGTGCCAGCACCGGGACAGGGGGCGTCCCTGAAGCTTTCTTT. This encodes CASTGTGGVPEAFF.

This clonotype was seen repeatedly, ten times or more. The chain recombines TRBV30 with TRBJ1-5; maybe TRBD1 (5 bases). The length of the CDR3 is 15 residues. CDR1 and CDR2 from the germline V gene are GTSNPN and SVGIG (reference sequence). The ends were cut back, 0 bases at V and 2 bases at J, with 11 bases in the middle. The CDR3 loop is CAWSVPRRGNQPQHF. DNA for the CDR3: TGTGCCTGGAGTGTACCTCGCAGGGGCAATCAGCCCCAGCATTTT. The entire variable domain, with the rest obtained from reference TRBV30 and TRBJ1-5, is as follows: SQTIHQWPATLVQPVGSPLSLECTVEGTSNPNLYWYRQAAGRGLQLLFYSVGIGQISSEVPQNLSASRPQDRQFILSSKKLLLSDSGFYLCAWSVPRRGNQPQHFGDGTRLSIL.

Concerning this clonotype itself: A read error may explain this, as a much larger clone is one base away. The chain carries TRBV20-1 and TRBJ2-5; 7 nucleotides match TRBD2. V was pared by 7 bases and J by 4 bases, with 6 bases of the junction left unmatched. The CDR3 spans 12 residues. CDR1 and CDR2 from the germline V gene are DFQATT and SNEGSKA (reference sequence). The CDR3 DNA reads as TGCAGTGTCTCGACGGGAGGAGAGACCCAGTACTTC. It codes for CSVSTGGETQYF.

The table lists this clonotype with a few counts. Just one base apart from a much larger clone, this may be a read error. The chain joins TRBV6-2 or TRBV6-3 to TRBJ2-1; 9 positions match TRBD1. The J call may be wrong; the DNA end is better matched by TRBJ2-7. This CDR3 is built from 16 residues. CDR1 MNHEY and CDR2 SVGEGT come from the germline V gene. CDR3 residues: CASSPGTGTSYNEQYF. CDR3 sequence (DNA): TGTGCCAGCAGTCCCGGGACAGGGACAAGCTACAATGAGCAGTACTTC.

The rearrangement joins TRBV27 to TRBJ2-1, with D perhaps TRBD2 (6 bases). This CDR3 comprises 12 residues. From germline, CDR1 is MNHEY and CDR2 SMNVEV (reference sequence). Trimming took 3 bases from V and 9 from J, leaving 9 bases between them. CDR3 bases: TGTGCCAGCAGTTTCCCGGGAGTTGAGCAGTTCTTC. Translation gives CASSFPGVEQFF.

This clonotype was picked up many times. This chain uses TRBV6-6 with TRBJ2-7; 8 bases are shared with TRBD1. Germline assignment: CDR1 MNHNY and CDR2 SVGAGI (reference sequence). The V segment lost 5 bases and the J segment 0 bases; nucleotides outside the gene matches: 6. CDR3 length: 15 amino acids. This CDR3 is CASSGRDRSSYEQYF. The CDR3 DNA follows: TGTGCCAGCAGTGGTCGGGACAGGAGCTCCTACGAGCAGTACTTC.

This clonotype showed up just a few times. V is TRBV11-2 and J is TRBJ2-1, with 15 bases aligning to TRBD2. Germline CDR1 reads SGHAT; CDR2 reads FQNNGV. The CDR3 is made up of 16 amino acids. The V and J ends lost 5 bases and 13 bases, in that order; junction bases with no gene match: 12. CDR3 in amino acids: CASSLSGTSGGKTQFF. The CDR3 nucleotides are TGTGCCAGCAGCCTATCCGGGACTAGCGGGGGGAAGACCCAGTTCTTC.

The chain uses TRBV11-2 and TRBJ2-1, with TRBD1 matching over 12 bases. Germline V lookup: CDR1 SGHAT, CDR2 FQNNGV. V shed 5 bases, J shed 7 bases, and the junction held 27 bases outside the gene matches. The CDR3 has 22 residues. This CDR3 is CASSRVAWTTRDRGRPSNEQFF. For the CDR3, the DNA is TGTGCCAGCAGCCGCGTGGCCTGGACAACCCGGGACAGGGGGCGTCCGAGTAATGAGCAGTTCTTC.

V gene TRBV10-3 combines with J gene TRBJ1-1; 8 nucleotides align to TRBD1. Germline-derived CDR1 and CDR2 are ENHRY and SYGVKD. The trim removed 3 bases at V and 1 base at J, leaving 7 bases unmatched. The CDR3 has 16 residues. The CDR3 here is CAISDSRGTGNTEAFF. The CDR3 DNA sequence: TGTGCCATCAGTGACTCCCGGGGGACAGGGAACACTGAAGCTTTCTTT.

The genes are TRBV30 and TRBJ2-1, with a tentative D call TRBD2 (6 bases). Germline CDR1 reads GTSNPN; CDR2 reads SVGIG (reference sequence). With 5 bases removed from V and 6 bases from J, the gap between germline ends came to 17 bases. CDR3 length equals 14 residues. The CDR3 reads CAWEGSGWANEQFF. CDR3 nucleotide sequence: TGTGCCTGGGAGGGTAGCGGCTGGGCCAATGAGCAGTTCTTC. Combining the CDR3 with reference TRBV30 and TRBJ2-1 gives the whole variable domain SQTIHQWPATLVQPVGSPLSLECTVEGTSNPNLYWYRQAAGRGLQLLFYSVGIGQISSEVPQNLSASRPQDRQFILSSKKLLLSDSGFYLCAWEGSGWANEQFFGPGTRLTVL.